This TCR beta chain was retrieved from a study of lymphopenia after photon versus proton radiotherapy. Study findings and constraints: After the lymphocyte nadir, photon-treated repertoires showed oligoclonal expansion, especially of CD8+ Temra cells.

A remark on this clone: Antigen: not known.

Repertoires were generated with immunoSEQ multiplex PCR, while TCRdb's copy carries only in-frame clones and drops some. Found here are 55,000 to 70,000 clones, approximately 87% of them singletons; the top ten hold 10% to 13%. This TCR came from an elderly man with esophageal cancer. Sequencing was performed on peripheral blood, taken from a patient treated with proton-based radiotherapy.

CDR3 residues: CASMRSGDLSEKLFF. CDR3 nucleotides: TGTGCCAGCATGCGTAGTGGGGACTTAAGTGAAAAACTGTTTTTT. J is TRBJ1-4 and V is TRBV2; possible D gene TRBD1, 5 bases. CDR3 length: 15 amino acids. The ends were cut back, 7 bases at V and 7 bases at J, with 19 bases in the middle. CDR1 and CDR2 (germline): SNHLY, FYNNEI.